The following is a T cell receptor (beta chain) sequence with its context. Its cognate antigen has yet to be identified. No base qualities exist here, and no much larger clone lies one base off it. Library generation was performed with 5' RACE. TCRdb shows the sequencer as Illumina HiSeq 2000. Template switching introduced a universal primer binding site; the final cDNA contained a unique molecular identifier, enabling accurate counting of TCR cDNA molecules. Specific primers in the conserved constant-segment region were used to synthesize first-strand cDNA for the TCR alpha and beta chains. Each cDNA library was double barcoded, with a SMART-Mk sample barcode plus Illumina barcodes, to control for contamination. TruSeq adapter sequences along with Illumina sample barcodes were introduced in two successive PCR steps. The Illumina HiSeq platform was used with custom primers to sequence TCR alpha and beta cDNA libraries. The paper's processing steps were these. MiGEC was used to process raw reads and extract unique molecular identifiers, and MiXCR was used to find CDR3 positions. Recombination models were inferred per individual with the repgenHMM and IGoR tools using an EM algorithm. The tcR package in R was used for shared clonotype analysis, with sharing normalized by the product of cloneset sizes. To study raw recombination free of thymic and clonal selection effects, out-of-frame nonproductive sequences were analyzed. TCRdb reworked the public reads: Q25 trimming with fastp, MiXCR clone assembly, productive beta chains retained. Records with the same CDR3 protein are collapsed into one entry carrying the most frequent genes and DNA. The V and J calls come from TCRdb's annotation, not from the publication. Within this sample are fewer than 650,000 distinct CDR3 sequences, with roughly 6.6% of them counted one time only. The ten largest clones take up roughly 1.6% of the sample.

Every donor in the study was a healthy Caucasian. Three pairs of female monozygotic twins, all aged roughly 18 to 29 years, made up the twin cohort. Peripheral blood mononuclear cells were used as the source from which RNA for TCR libraries was isolated. These data are taken from a study of identical twins (dated by TCRdb to about 2016). With regard to the full study: The study deep-sequenced TCR alpha and beta repertoires from monozygotic twins, unrelated adults of various ages and cord blood to test whether fetal clonotypes persist. To rule out contamination, the twin experiments were replicated at different times with different library preparation protocols.

The CDR3 starts with the cysteine, ends with the phenylalanine, and has 14 residues. The DNA shown is the 42-base CDR3, in frame from base 1. The germline V gene (reference sequence) provides CDR1 DFQATT and CDR2 SNEGSKA. Trimming removed 6 bases from V and 3 bases from J; the gene matches leave 3 bases unexplained. Results and caveats for the whole study, not just this receptor: The excess sharing between twins in beta out-of-frame sequences was weaker because fewer shared sequences reduced the signal-to-noise ratio. Recombination models systematically underestimated out-of-frame TCR alpha sharing in monozygotic twins but agreed with sharing between unrelated individuals. Conclusions relied on cross-sectional statistical analysis, since the same donors could not be followed over many years. Abundant cord blood beta clonotypes had fewer insertions, young adult naive repertoires showed a similar but weaker trend, and memory repertoires showed no such trend. Out-of-frame TCR alpha sequences shared between twins showed an excess of low generation-probability sequences compared with coincidental sharing between unrelated individuals. Zero-insertion analyses could be partly confounded by invariant T cells such as MAIT and iNKT, although diverse VJ usage argued against such confounding for most clonotypes.

The sample also formed part of further work on yellow fever vaccine responses in identical twins. Looking at the second paper: According to the authors, the vaccine-induced T cell response in identical twins seemed to be partly convergent and partly specific to each individual. In the study, vaccine-responding T cell clones were precisely tracked in identical twins.

The rearrangement joined TRBV20-1 to TRBJ2-2, with 11 bases aligning to TRBD2. Sequenced sample: PBMCs. The clonotype was recovered from a woman younger than 35 in good health. Here is the DNA: TGCAGTGCCACTAGCGGGGGATACACCGGGGAGCTGTTTTTT. This gives the protein CSATSGGYTGELFF.